Below are 14 T cell receptor beta chains sequenced from a single sample in a study of siplizumab effects on memory and regulatory T cells. Their cognate antigens are unknown. Cocultured for around six days at 37°C were the mixed lymphocyte reaction cells. Clones were read by immunoSEQ multiplex PCR, and TCRdb kept only the in-frame ones, dropping some. The data hold 15,000 to 25,000 clones, with over 35% observed a single time. Source material: CFSE-low (dividing) CD4+ T cells sorted from an allogeneic mixed lymphocyte reaction. The origin of the receptors is a human donor in good health; the cells came from an allogeneic mixed lymphocyte reaction. Some clones in this sample may be carry-over from other donors' samples.

This rearrangement joins TRBV7-9 to TRBJ1-1, with D uncertain. The germline gives CDR1 SEHNR, CDR2 FQNEAQ (reference sequence). V was trimmed by 2 bases and J by 3 bases, leaving 10 bases between them. The CDR3 totals 14 residues. The CDR3 DNA reads as TGTGCCAGCAGCTTATGGCCGGAGGACACTGAAGCTTTCTTT. Translated, it gives CASSLWPEDTEAFF.

This sequence joins TRBV6-5 and TRBJ1-2; D is undetermined. Trimming took 4 bases from V and 7 from J, leaving 22 bases between them. CDR3 length: 16 residues. In germline, CDR1 is MNHEY, CDR2 SVGAGI. As DNA, the CDR3 is TGTGCCAGCAGTTGGATGTACGACGGACCCACTTCTGGCTACACCTTC. As protein: CASSWMYDGPTSGYTF.

This clone was counted between two and nine times. J is TRBJ2-7 and V is TRBV11-2, with unresolved D. From germline, CDR1 is SGHAT and CDR2 FQNNGV. The CDR3 sequence is 14 residues long. V was cut by 0 bases and J by 0 bases, with 6 bases left in between. The CDR3 loop is CASSLDQLSYEQYF. DNA of the CDR3: TGTGCCAGCAGCTTAGATCAGCTCTCCTACGAGCAGTACTTC.

The table lists this clone with a few counts. This sequence joins TRBV18 and TRBJ2-7; unclear D gene. Germline V gene lookup returns CDR1 KGHSH and CDR2 LQKENI. There are 12 residues in the CDR3. Trimming took off 4 bases at V and 1 base at J, with 5 bases between the two ends. For the CDR3, the DNA is TGTGCCAGCTCACGAGAGTCCTACGAGCAGTACTTC. This codes for CASSRESYEQYF.

This clone is medium-sized (0.01 to 0.1%) by share. The chain carries TRBV7-9 and TRBJ1-5; TRBD1 matches at 9 bases. The length of the CDR3 is 15 residues. Per germline, CDR1 SEHNR and CDR2 FQNEAQ (reference sequence). V lost 0 bases and J lost 5; bases outside the gene matches: 2. The CDR3 DNA reads as TGTGCCAGCAGCTTAGCGACAGGGGGACATCAGCCCCAGCATTTT. This translates into CASSLATGGHQPQHF.

This clone was recorded only once. The chain is built from TRBV9 and TRBJ2-1; D might be TRBD2 (7 bases). From germline, CDR1 is SGDLS and CDR2 YYNGEE. This CDR3 spans 15 amino acids. Trimming shortened V by 5 bases and J by 3 bases, and 15 bases separated the two germline ends. In DNA, the CDR3 is TGTGCCAGCAGTAGGGGGGGCCCTTTCTACAATGAGCAGTTCTTC. Encoded protein: CASSRGGPFYNEQFF.

V and J are TRBV29-1 and TRBJ2-5; maybe TRBD2 (5 bases). This CDR3 has 14 amino acids. Germline CDR1 SQVTM, CDR2 ANQGSEA. V lost 4 bases and J lost 3, with 15 bases in between. Here the CDR3 DNA reads TGCAGCGTTGGTAGCCCGGGGTGGGAAGAGACCCAGTACTTC. Its translation: CSVGSPGWEETQYF.

The chain couples TRBV5-1 to TRBJ2-7; D gene uncertain. V was clipped by 1 base and J by 7 bases, with 6 bases between them. The germline gives CDR1 SGHRS, CDR2 YFSETQ. The CDR3 covers 11 residues. The CDR3 DNA is TGCGCCAGCAGCTTGATGAATGAGCAGTACTTC. Protein sequence: CASSLMNEQYF.

The chain combines TRBV29-1 with TRBJ1-1, with D possibly matching TRBD1 (5 bases). Trimming cost V 7 bases and J 0 bases, with 12 bases left between them. Germline V gene sequence: CDR1 SQVTM, CDR2 ANQGSEA. The CDR3 totals 13 residues. CDR3 nucleotides: TGCAGCGCCCTGGGGCCGATGAACACTGAAGCTTTCTTT. It yields the protein CSALGPMNTEAFF.

The rearrangement uses TRBV18 and TRBJ2-3; the match to TRBD1 covers 9 bases. V lost 3 bases and J lost 5; bases outside the gene matches: 3. The germline gives CDR1 KGHSH, CDR2 LQKENI. The CDR3 loop spans 14 amino acids. Here the CDR3 reads CASSPLTGGDTQYF. The CDR3 DNA reads TGTGCCAGCTCACCCCTGACAGGGGGAGATACGCAGTATTTT.

This clone turned up a few times. In DNA, the CDR3 is TGTGCCAGCAGCCAAGGCACAGGCAACTTTTGGGAGCAGTACTTC. The encoded protein is CASSQGTGNFWEQYF. This rearrangement joins TRBV14 to TRBJ2-7, with a possible D match to TRBD1 (5 bases). Trimming pared 1 base from V and 7 bases from J, leaving 17 bases between. The CDR3 covers 15 residues. Germline CDR1 reads SGHDN; CDR2 reads FVKESK.

This clone was counted between two and nine times. CDR3 coding DNA: TGTGCCAGCAGTTACCCGGGTGAAGCTTTCTTT. As protein: CASSYPGEAFF. The V gene is TRBV6-6, the J gene TRBJ1-1; no clear D gene. Germline assignment: CDR1 MNHNY and CDR2 SVGAGI (reference sequence). V lost 2 bases to trimming and J lost 7 bases, with 5 bases between them. The CDR3 totals 11 residues.

The chain recombines TRBV5-1 with TRBJ2-3; 7 nucleotides agree with TRBD2. CDR1 SGHRS and CDR2 YFSETQ come from the germline V gene. The CDR3 is 15 residues long. The trim removed 5 bases at V and 1 base at J, leaving 7 bases unmatched. The CDR3 DNA is TGCGCCAGCAGAGGGGACTACCTGGGCACAGATACGCAGTATTTT. It is translated as CASRGDYLGTDTQYF.

This chain links TRBV1 with TRBJ2-5; TRBD2 is taken as the D call from the table, unchecked against the DNA. TRBV1 corresponds to a pseudogene. The CDR3 sequence is 14 residues long. The CDR3 reads CTSSHQRGKETQYF. Here the CDR3 DNA reads TGCACCAGCAGCCATCAGCGGGGGAAAGAGACCCAGTACTTC.